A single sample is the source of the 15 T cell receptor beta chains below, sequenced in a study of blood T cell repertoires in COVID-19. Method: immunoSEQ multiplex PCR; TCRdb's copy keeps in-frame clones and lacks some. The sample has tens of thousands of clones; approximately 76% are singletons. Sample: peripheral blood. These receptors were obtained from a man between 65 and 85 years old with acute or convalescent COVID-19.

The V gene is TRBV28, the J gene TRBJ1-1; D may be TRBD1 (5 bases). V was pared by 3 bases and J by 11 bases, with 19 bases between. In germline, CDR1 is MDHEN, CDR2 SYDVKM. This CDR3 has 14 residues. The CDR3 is CASSLGEEVSGAFF. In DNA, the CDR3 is TGTGCCAGCAGTTTGGGGGAGGAAGTATCGGGGGCTTTCTTT.

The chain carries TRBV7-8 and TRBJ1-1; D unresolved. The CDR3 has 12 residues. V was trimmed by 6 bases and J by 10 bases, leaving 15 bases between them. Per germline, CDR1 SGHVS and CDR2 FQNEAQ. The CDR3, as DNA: TGTGCCAGCAGTGTTAGTGGACTCGTAGCTTTCTTT. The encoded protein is CASSVSGLVAFF.

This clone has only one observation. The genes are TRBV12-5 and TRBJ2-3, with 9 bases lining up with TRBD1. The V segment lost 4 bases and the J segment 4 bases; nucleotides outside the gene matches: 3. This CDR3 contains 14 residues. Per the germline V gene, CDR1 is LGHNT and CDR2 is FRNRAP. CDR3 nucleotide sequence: TGTGCTAGTGGTTCCGGACAGGGGCCAGATACGCAGTATTTT. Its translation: CASGSGQGPDTQYF.

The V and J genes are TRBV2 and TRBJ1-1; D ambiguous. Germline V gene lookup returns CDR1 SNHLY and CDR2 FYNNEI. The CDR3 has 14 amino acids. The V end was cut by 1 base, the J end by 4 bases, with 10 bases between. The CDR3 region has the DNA TGTGCCAGCAGTGAAGAGGGAGCCCCCACTGAAGCTTTCTTT. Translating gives CASSEEGAPTEAFF.

CDR3 sequence (DNA): TGTGCCAGCAGCTTGGGGTGGGACAGGACGAATGAGCAGTTCTTC. Translating it yields CASSLGWDRTNEQFF. The rearrangement links TRBV7-2 to TRBJ2-1, with 8 bases matching TRBD1. V shed 3 bases and J 7 bases; nucleotides not matched to a gene: 8. The CDR3 sequence is 15 residues long. Germline V lookup: CDR1 SGHTA, CDR2 FQGNSA. The whole variable domain, filled in from reference TRBV7-2 and TRBJ2-1, reads GAGVSQSPSNKVTEKGKDVELRCDPISGHTALYWYRQSLGQGLEFLIYFQGNSAPDKSGLPSDRFSAERTGGSVSTLTIQRTQQEDSAVYLCASSLGWDRTNEQFFGPGTRLTVL.

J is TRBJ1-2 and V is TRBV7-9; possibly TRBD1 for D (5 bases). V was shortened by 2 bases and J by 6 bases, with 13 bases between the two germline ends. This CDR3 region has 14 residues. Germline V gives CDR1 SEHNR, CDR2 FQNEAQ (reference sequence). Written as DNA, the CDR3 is TGTGCCAGCAGCTTATGGGGCGGGGTTAATGGCTACACCTTC. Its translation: CASSLWGGVNGYTF.

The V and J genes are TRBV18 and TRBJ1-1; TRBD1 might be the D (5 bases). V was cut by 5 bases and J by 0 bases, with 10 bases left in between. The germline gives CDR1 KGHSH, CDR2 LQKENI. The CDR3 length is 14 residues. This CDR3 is CASSDRNMNTEAFF. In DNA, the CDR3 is TGTGCCAGCTCAGACAGAAACATGAACACTGAAGCTTTCTTT.

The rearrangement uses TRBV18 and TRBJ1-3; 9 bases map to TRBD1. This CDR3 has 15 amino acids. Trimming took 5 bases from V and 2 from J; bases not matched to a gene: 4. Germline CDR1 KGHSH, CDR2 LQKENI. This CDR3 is CASSIQGATGNTIYF. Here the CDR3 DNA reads TGTGCCAGCTCAATACAGGGGGCGACTGGAAACACCATATATTTT.

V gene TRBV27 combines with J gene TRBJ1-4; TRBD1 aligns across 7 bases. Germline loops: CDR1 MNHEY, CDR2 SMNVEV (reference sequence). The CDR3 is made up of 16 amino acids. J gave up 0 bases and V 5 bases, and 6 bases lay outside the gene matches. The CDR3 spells CASSPQTGATNEKLFF. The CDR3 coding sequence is TGTGCCAGCAGTCCTCAAACAGGGGCAACTAATGAAAAACTGTTTTTT.

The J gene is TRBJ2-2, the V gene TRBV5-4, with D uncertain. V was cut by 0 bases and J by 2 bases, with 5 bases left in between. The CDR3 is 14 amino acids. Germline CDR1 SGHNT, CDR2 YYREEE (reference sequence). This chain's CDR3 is CASSLDPNTGELFF. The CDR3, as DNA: TGTGCCAGCAGCTTGGATCCTAACACCGGGGAGCTGTTTTTT.

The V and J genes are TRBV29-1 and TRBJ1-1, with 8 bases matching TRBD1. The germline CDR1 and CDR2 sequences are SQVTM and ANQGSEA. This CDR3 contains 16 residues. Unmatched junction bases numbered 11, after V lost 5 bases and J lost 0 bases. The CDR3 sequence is CSVSLTGGVLNTEAFF. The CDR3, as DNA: TGCAGCGTTTCCCTTACAGGGGGAGTGCTGAACACTGAAGCTTTCTTT.

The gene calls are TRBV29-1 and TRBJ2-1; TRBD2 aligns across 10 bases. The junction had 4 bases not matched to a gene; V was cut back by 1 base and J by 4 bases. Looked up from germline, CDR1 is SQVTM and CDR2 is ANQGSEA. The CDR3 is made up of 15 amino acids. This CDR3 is CSVEVEAGGYNEQFF. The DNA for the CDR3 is TGCAGCGTTGAAGTCGAAGCGGGAGGGTACAATGAGCAGTTCTTC.

The CDR3 nucleotides read TGTGCCAGCAGACCCAGGGTAGGGCTCTCCTACGAGCAGTACTTC. It is translated as CASRPRVGLSYEQYF. The chain recombines TRBV11-3 with TRBJ2-7; weak D call: TRBD1 (5 bases). V lost 6 bases, J lost 0 bases, and 15 bases lay in between. Germline V gene lookup returns CDR1 SGHNT and CDR2 YENEEA. The CDR3 spans 15 residues.

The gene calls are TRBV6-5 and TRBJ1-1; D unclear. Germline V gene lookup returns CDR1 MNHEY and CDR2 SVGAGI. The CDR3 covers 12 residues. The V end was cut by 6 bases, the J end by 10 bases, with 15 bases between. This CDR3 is CASSRAAGRAFF. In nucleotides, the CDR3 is TGTGCCAGCAGCCGCGCAGCGGGTAGAGCTTTCTTT.

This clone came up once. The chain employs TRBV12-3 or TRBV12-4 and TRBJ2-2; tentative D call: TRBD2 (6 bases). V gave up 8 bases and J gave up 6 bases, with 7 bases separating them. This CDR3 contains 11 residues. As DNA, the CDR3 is TGTGCCAGCCGGAGGGCCGGGGAGCTGTTTTTT. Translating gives CASRRAGELFF.